This T cell receptor beta chain was captured in a study of patients and donors after allogeneic stem cell transplantation. TCRdb processed the RT-PCR reads anew with MiXCR; each CDR3 protein has one entry. Of 200,000 to 250,000 distinct CDR3 sequences listed, about 37% are singletons. The CDR3 is 14 amino acids. Trimming stripped 6 bases from V and 1 base from J, with 12 bases between. The gene calls are TRBV12-3 or TRBV12-4 and TRBJ1-1; D remains ambiguous. Material for sequencing was blood, either unsorted or a sorted T cell fraction (not recorded which). The clonotype comes from a human donor who was either an allogeneic HSCT recipient or a stem cell or donor lymphocyte infusion donor (not recorded which). It is not recorded whose cells these are; they may come from a transplant donor. CDR3 nucleotides: TGTGCCAGCAGAACTTATCAATCGAACACTGAAGCTTTCTTT. Translation gives CASRTYQSNTEAFF.